The 3 T cell receptor beta chains below all came from one sample that was sequenced in a study of blood T cell repertoires in COVID-19. Method: immunoSEQ multiplex PCR; TCRdb's copy keeps in-frame clones and lacks some. Seen here are 100,000 to 130,000 clones, 55% to 75% observed once, and the top ten hold less than 2%. Specimen: peripheral blood. These TCRs come from a woman in her forties with acute or convalescent COVID-19.

The chain carries TRBV3-1 (or the pseudogene TRBV3-2) and TRBJ2-5, with D possibly being TRBD1 (5 bases). The CDR3 has 15 residues. Germline V gene data show CDR1 as LGHDT and CDR2 as YNNKEL (reference sequence). V lost 3 bases, J lost 5 bases, and 16 bases lay in between. CDR3 in amino acids: CASSHRLREMETQYF. The CDR3 DNA reads TGTGCCAGCAGCCATAGGCTCAGGGAAATGGAGACCCAGTACTTC.

This chain connects TRBV10-3 to TRBJ2-3; D may be TRBD2 (5 bases). Germline V gene sequence: CDR1 ENHRY, CDR2 SYGVKD. CDR3 length: 14 residues. V lost 7 bases to trimming and J lost 0 bases, with 11 bases between them. CDR3 sequence (DNA): TGTGCCATCAACGAGGGTCGGAGCACAGATACGCAGTATTTT. This encodes CAINEGRSTDTQYF.

The sample holds one count of this clone. The chain links TRBV27 to TRBJ1-1; a weak D match, TRBD1 (6 bases). Trimming cost V 10 bases and J 0 bases, with 9 bases left between them. Per germline, CDR1 MNHEY and CDR2 SMNVEV (reference sequence). The CDR3 sequence is 12 residues long. The CDR3 DNA is TGTGCCACCGGGACACTGAACACTGAAGCTTTCTTT. Protein sequence: CATGTLNTEAFF.